This T cell receptor (beta chain) was retrieved from a study of vaccination effects on CD4 cells after COVID-19. This clone turned up a few times. Its antigen is not identified. After expansion with viral peptide pools in the ViraFEST assay, antigen-specific CD4+ T cells were sequenced. Once cultured for approximately ten days, the cells underwent separation to obtain CD4+ T cells. Each participant received a vaccine that was either BNT162b2 or mRNA-1273, given as two doses. Profiling relied on immunoSEQ multiplex PCR, and the TCRdb table lists in-frame clones only, not all of them. The sample includes under 20,000 clones, around 70% of them seen just once. The length of the CDR3 is 11 residues. V lost 5 bases, J lost 0 bases, and 3 bases lay in between. The V gene's germline CDR1 is DFQATT and CDR2 SNEGSKA (reference sequence).

This TCR derives from a human donor who received a COVID-19 vaccine. The sample in question was CD4+ T cells from PBMCs cultured with SARS-CoV-2 spike peptides, obtained after COVID-19 vaccination. V gene TRBV20-1 combines with J gene TRBJ2-3, with D hard to call. This chain's CDR3 is CSAGSTDTQYF. In DNA form, the CDR3 reads TGCAGTGCTGGTAGCACAGATACGCAGTATTTT.